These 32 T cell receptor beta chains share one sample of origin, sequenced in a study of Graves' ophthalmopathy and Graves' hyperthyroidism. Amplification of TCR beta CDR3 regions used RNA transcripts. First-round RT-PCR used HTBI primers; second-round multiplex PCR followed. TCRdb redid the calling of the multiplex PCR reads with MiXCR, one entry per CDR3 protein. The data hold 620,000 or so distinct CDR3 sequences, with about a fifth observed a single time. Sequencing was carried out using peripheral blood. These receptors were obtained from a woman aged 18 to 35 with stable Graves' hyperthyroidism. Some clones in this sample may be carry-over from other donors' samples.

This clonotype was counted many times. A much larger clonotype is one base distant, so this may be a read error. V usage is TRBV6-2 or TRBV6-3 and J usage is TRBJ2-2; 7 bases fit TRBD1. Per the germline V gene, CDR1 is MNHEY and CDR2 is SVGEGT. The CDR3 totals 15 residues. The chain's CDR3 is CASSYPGQNTRELFF. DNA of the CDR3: TGTGCCAGCAGTTACCCGGGACAGAACACCAGGGAGCTGTTTTTT.

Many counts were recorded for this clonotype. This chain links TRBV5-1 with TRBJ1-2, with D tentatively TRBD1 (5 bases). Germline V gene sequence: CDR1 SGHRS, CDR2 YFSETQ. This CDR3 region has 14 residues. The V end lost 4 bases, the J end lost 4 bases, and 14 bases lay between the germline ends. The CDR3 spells CASSPGTSGYGYTF. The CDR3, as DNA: TGCGCCAGCAGCCCGGGGACCTCAGGCTATGGCTACACCTTC.

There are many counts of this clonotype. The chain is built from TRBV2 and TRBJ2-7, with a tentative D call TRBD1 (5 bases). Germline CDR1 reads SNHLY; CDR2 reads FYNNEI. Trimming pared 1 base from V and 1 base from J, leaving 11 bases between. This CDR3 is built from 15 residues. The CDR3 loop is CASSEVQGRSYEQYF. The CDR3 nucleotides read TGTGCCAGCAGTGAAGTTCAGGGTAGGTCCTACGAGCAGTACTTC.

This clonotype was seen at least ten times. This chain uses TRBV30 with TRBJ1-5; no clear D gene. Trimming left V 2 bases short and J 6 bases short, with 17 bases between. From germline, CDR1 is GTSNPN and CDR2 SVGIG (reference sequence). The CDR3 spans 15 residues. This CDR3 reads CAWSSTRLTGQPQHF. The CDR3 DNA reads TGTGCCTGGAGTTCGACGCGTCTCACGGGTCAGCCCCAGCATTTT.

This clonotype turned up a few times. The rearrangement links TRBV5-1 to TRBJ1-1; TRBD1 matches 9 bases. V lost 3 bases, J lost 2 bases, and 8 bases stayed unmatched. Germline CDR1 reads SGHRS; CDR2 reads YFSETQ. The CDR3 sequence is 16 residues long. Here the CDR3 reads CASSSIGQGLNTEAFF. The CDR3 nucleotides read TGCGCCAGCAGCTCGATCGGACAGGGGCTAAACACTGAAGCTTTCTTT.

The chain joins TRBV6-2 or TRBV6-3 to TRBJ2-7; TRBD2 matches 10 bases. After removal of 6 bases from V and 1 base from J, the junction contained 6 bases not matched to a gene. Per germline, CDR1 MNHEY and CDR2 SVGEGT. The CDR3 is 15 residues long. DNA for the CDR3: TGTGCCAGCAGCCCACTAGCGGGGCCTTCCTACGAGCAGTACTTC. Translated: CASSPLAGPSYEQYF.

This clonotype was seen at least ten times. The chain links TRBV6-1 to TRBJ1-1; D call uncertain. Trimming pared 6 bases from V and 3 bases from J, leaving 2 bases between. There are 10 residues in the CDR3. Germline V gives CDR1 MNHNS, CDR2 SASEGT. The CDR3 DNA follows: TGTGCCAGCAGGGACACTGAAGCTTTCTTT. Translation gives CASRDTEAFF.

CDR3 sequence reads: CACAAGETQYF. CDR3 DNA sequence: TGTGCCTGCGCGGCGGGAGAGACCCAGTACTTC. V usage is TRBV19 and J usage is TRBJ2-5; tentative D call: TRBD2 (5 bases). The germline V gene has CDR1 LNHDA and CDR2 SQIVND (reference sequence). This CDR3 is 11 amino acids long. Trimming left V 11 bases short and J 4 bases short, with 11 bases between.

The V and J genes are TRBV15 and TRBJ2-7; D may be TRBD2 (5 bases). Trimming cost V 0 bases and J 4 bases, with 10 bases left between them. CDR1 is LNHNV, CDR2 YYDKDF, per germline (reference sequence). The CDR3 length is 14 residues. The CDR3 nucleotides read TGTGCCACCAGCAGAGACGGGAATACGTACGAGCAGTACTTC. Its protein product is CATSRDGNTYEQYF.

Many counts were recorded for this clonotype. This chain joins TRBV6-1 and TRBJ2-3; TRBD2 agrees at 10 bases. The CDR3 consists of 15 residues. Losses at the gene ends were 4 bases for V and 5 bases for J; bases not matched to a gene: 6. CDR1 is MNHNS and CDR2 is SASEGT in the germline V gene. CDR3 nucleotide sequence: TGTGCCAGCAGTGCCTCAGCGGGAGGGTTAGATACGCAGTATTTT. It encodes CASSASAGGLDTQYF.

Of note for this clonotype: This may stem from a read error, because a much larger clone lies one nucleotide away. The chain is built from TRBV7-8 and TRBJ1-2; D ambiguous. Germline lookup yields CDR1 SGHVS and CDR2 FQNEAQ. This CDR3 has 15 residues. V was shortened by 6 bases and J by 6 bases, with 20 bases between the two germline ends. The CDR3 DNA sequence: TGTGCCAGCAGTCCCGCGCGATTCTCCAACCATGGCTACACCTTC. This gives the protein CASSPARFSNHGYTF. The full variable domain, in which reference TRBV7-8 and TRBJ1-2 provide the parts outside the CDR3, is GAGVSQSPRYKVAKRGQDVALRCDPISGHVSLFWYQQALGQGPEFLTYFQNEAQLDKSGLPSDRFFAERPEGSVSTLKIQRTQQEDSAVYLCASSPARFSNHGYTFGSGTRLTVV.

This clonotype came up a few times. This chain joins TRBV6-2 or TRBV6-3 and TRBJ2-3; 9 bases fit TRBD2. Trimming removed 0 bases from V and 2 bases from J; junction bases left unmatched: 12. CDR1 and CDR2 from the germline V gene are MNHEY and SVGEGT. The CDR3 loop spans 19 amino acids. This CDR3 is CASSYSTGSGGIFTDTQYF. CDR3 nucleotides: TGTGCCAGCAGTTACTCGACGGGTAGCGGGGGTATTTTCACAGATACGCAGTATTTT.

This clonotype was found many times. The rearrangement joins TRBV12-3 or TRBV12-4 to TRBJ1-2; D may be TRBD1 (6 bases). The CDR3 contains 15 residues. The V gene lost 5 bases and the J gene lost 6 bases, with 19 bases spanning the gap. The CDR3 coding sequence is TGTGCCAGCAGTCGTACAGGGTTCGGGAGAAATGGCTACACCTTC. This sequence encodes CASSRTGFGRNGYTF.

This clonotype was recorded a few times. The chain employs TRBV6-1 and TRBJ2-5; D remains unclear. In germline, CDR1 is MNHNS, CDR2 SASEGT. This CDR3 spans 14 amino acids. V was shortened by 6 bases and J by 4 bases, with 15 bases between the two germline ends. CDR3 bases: TGTGCCAGCAGCCCCAGGATGATGGTAGAGACCCAGTACTTC. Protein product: CASSPRMMVETQYF.

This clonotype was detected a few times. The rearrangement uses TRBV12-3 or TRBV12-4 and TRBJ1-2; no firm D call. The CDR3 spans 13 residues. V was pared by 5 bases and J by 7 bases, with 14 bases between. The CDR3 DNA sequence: TGTGCCAGCAGTCTGGCTACTGACACTGGCTACACCTTC. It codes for CASSLATDTGYTF.

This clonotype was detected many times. CDR3 in amino acids: CASRDPRQGFGYTF. The CDR3, as DNA: TGTGCCAGCAGGGACCCCCGACAAGGGTTTGGCTACACCTTC. The J gene is TRBJ1-2, the V gene TRBV12-3 or TRBV12-4; no firm D call. The CDR3 covers 14 residues. Trimming took 6 bases from V and 7 from J, leaving 18 bases between them.

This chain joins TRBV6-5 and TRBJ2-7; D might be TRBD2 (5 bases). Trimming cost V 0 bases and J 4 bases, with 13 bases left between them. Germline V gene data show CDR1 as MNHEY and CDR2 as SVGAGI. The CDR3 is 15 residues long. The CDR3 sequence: CASSYSVDGEYEQYF. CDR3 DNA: TGTGCCAGCAGTTACTCGGTAGACGGGGAATACGAGCAGTACTTC.

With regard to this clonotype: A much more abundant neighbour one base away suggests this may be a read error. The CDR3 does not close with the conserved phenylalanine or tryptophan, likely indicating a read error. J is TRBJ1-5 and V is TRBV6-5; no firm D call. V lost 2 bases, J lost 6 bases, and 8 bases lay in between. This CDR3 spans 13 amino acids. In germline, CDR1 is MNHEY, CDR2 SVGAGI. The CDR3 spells CASSYGQTQPQHV. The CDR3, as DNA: TGTGCCAGCAGTTACGGTCAGACTCAGCCCCAGCATGTT.

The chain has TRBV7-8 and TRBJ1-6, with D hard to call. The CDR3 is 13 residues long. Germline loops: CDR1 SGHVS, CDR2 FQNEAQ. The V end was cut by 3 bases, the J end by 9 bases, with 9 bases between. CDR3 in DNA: TGTGCCAGCAGCTTGAAATTACCTTCACCCCTCCACTTT. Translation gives CASSLKLPSPLHF. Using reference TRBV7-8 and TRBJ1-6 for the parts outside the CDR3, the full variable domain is GAGVSQSPRYKVAKRGQDVALRCDPISGHVSLFWYQQALGQGPEFLTYFQNEAQLDKSGLPSDRFFAERPEGSVSTLKIQRTQQEDSAVYLCASSLKLPSPLHFGNGTRLTVT.

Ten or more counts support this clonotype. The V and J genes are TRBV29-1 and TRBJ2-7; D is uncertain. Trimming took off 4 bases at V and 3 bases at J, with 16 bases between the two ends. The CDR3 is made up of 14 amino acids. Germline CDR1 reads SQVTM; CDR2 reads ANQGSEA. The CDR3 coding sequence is TGCAGCGTTGGAGGCAGTATCGATGTCTACGAGCAGTACTTC. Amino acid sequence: CSVGGSIDVYEQYF.

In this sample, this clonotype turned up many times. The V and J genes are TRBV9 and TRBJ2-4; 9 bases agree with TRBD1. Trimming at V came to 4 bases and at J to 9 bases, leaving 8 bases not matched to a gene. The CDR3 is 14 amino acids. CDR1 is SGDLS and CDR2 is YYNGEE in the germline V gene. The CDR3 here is CASSPPQGAGIQYF. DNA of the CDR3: TGTGCCAGCAGCCCACCACAGGGGGCGGGCATTCAGTACTTC.

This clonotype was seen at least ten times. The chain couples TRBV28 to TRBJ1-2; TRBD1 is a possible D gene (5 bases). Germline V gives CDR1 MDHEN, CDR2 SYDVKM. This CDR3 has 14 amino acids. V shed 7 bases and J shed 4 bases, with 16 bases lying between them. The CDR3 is CASTLLGGGYGYTF. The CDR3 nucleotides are TGTGCCAGCACCCTACTGGGGGGAGGCTATGGCTACACCTTC.

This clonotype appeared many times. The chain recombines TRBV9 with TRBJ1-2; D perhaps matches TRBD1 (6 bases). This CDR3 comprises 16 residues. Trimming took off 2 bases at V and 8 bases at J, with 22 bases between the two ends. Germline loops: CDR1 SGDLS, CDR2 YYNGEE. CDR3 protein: CASSVLSQGPAEGYTF. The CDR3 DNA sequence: TGTGCCAGCAGCGTCCTCTCACAGGGACCGGCGGAAGGCTACACCTTC.

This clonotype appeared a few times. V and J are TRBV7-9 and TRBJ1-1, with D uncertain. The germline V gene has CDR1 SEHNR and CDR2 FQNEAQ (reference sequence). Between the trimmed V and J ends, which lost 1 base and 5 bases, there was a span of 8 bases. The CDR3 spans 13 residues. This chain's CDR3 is CASSLVSLTEAFF. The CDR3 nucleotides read TGTGCCAGCAGCTTAGTTAGCTTGACTGAAGCTTTCTTT.

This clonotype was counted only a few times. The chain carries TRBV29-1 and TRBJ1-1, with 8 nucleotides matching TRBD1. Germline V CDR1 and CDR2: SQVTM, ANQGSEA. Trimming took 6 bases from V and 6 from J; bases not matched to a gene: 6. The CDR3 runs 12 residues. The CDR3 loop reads CSVTGTGPEAFF. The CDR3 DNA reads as TGCAGCGTGACCGGGACAGGACCTGAAGCTTTCTTT.

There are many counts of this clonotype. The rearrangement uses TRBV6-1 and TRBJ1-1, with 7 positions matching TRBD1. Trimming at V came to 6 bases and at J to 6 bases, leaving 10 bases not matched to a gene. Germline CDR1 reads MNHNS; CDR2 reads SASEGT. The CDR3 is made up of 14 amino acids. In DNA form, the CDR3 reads TGTGCCAGCAGACAGGAACAGGGGTTTCCTGAAGCTTTCTTT. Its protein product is CASRQEQGFPEAFF.

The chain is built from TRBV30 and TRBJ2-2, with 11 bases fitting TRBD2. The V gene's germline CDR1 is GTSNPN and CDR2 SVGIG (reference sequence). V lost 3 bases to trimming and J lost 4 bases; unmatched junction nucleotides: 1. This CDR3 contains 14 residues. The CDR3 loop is CAWRTSGTTGELFF. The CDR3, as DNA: TGTGCCTGGAGGACTAGCGGGACCACCGGGGAGCTGTTTTTT.

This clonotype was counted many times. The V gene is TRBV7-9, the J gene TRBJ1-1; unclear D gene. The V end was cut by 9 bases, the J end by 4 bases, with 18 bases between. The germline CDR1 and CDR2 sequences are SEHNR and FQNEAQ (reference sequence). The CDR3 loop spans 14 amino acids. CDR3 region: CASQAGMRGTEAFF. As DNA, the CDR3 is TGTGCCAGTCAAGCGGGTATGAGAGGCACTGAAGCTTTCTTT.

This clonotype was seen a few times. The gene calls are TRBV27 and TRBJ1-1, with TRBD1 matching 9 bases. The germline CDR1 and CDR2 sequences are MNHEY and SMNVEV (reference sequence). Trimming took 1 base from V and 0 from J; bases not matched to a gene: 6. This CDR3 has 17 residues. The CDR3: CASSLWGTGSMNTEAFF. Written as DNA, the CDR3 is TGTGCCAGCAGTTTATGGGGGACAGGGAGCATGAACACTGAAGCTTTCTTT.

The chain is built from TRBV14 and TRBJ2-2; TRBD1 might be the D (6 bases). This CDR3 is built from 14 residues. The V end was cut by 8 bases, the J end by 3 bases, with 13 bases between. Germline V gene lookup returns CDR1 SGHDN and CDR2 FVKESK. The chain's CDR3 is CASEKGVDTGELFF. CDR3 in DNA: TGTGCCAGCGAAAAGGGGGTCGACACCGGGGAGCTGTTTTTT. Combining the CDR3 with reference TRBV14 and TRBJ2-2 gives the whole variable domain EAGVTQFPSHSVIEKGQTVTLRCDPISGHDNLYWYRRVMGKEIKFLLHFVKESKQDESGMPNNRFLAERTGGTYSTLKVQPAELEDSGVYFCASEKGVDTGELFFGEGSRLTVL.

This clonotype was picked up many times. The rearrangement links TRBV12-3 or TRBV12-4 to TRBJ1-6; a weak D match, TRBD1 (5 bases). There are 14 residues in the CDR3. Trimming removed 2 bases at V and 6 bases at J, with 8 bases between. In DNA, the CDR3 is TGTGCCAGCAGTTTAAGGGACCTTAATTCACCCCTCCACTTT. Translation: CASSLRDLNSPLHF.

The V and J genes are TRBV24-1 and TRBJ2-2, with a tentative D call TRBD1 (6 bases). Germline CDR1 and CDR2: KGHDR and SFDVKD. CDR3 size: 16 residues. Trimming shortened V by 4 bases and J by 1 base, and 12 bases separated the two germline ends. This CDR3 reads CATSEDRSQNTGELFF. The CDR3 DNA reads TGTGCCACCAGTGAAGACAGGTCCCAGAACACCGGGGAGCTGTTTTTT.